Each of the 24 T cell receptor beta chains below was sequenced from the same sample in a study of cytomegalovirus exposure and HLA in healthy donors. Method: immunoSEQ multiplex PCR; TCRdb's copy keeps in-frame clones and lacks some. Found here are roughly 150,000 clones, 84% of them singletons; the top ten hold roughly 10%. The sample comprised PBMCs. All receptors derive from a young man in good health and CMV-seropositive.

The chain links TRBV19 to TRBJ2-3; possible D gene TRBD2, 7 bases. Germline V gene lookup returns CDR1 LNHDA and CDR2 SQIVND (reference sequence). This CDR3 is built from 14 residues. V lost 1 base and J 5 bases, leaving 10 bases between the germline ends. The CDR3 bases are TGTGCCAGTAGTATAGCCGGGGGGCAAGATACGCAGTATTTT. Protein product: CASSIAGGQDTQYF.

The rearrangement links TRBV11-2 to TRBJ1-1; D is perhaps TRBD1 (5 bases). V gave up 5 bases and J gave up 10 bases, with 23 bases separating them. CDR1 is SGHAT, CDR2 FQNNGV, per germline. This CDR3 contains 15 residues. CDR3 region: CASSPFYTLGAGAFF. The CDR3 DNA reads TGTGCCAGCAGCCCCTTTTATACTTTAGGGGCTGGAGCTTTCTTT.

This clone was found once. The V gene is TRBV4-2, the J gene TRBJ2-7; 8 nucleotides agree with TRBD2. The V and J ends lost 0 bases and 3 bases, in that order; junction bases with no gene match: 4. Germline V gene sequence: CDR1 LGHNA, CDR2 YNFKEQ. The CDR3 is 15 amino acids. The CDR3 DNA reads TGTGCCAGCAGCCAAGATGGAGCGGGGGACTACGAGCAGTACTTC. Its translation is CASSQDGAGDYEQYF.

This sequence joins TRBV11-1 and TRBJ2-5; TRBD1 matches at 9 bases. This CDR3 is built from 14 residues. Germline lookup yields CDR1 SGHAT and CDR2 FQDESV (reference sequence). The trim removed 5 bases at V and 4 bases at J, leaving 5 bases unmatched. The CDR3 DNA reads TGTGCCAGCAGCCCGGGGACAGGGCTAGAGACCCAGTACTTC. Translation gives CASSPGTGLETQYF.

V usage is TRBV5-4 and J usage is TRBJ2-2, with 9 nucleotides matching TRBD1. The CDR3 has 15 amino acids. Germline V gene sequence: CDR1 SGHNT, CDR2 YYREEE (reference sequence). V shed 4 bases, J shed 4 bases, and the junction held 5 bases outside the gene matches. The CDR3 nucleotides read TGTGCCAGCAGCCGGGACAGGGCGGGCACCGGGGAGCTGTTTTTT. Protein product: CASSRDRAGTGELFF.

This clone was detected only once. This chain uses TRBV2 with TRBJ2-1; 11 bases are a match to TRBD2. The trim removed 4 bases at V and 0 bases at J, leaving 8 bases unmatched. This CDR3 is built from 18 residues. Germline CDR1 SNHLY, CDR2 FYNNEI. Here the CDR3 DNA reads TGTGCCAGCAGTGTTGGGACTAGCGGTTCGCACTCCTACAATGAGCAGTTCTTC. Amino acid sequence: CASSVGTSGSHSYNEQFF.

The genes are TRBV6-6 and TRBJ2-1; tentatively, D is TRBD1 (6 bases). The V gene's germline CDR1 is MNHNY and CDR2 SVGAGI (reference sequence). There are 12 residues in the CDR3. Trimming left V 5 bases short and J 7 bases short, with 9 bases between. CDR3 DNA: TGTGCCAGCAGTGGCCAGGGGAATGAGCAGTTCTTC. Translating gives CASSGQGNEQFF.

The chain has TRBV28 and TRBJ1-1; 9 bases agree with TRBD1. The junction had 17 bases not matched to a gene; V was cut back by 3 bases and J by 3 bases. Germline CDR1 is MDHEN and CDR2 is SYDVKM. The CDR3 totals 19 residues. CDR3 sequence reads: CASSFSQSGTGWWDTEAFF. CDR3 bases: TGTGCCAGCAGTTTTTCCCAGTCGGGGACAGGGTGGTGGGACACTGAAGCTTTCTTT.

The CDR3 nucleotides read TGTGCCAGTAGTACGCAGGGGGCCAACGTCCTGACTTTC. Translated, it gives CASSTQGANVLTF. The rearrangement uses TRBV19 and TRBJ2-6; D gene unclear. V was clipped by 4 bases and J by 4 bases, with 5 bases between them. CDR1 is LNHDA and CDR2 is SQIVND in the germline V gene (reference sequence). CDR3 length: 13 residues.

CDR3 in DNA: TGTGCCAGCAGGCCCGACAGGGTGGGAGGCAATCAGCCCCAGCATTTT. This sequence encodes CASRPDRVGGNQPQHF. The chain carries TRBV7-8 and TRBJ1-5; 7 positions match TRBD1. CDR3 size: 16 residues. V gave up 6 bases and J gave up 2 bases; unmatched junction bases: 10. Per the germline V gene, CDR1 is SGHVS and CDR2 is FQNEAQ.

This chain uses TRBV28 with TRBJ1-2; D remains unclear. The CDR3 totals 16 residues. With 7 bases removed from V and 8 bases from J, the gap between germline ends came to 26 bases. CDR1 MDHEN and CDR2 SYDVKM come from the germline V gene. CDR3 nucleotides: TGTGCCAGCACCTGGGAGGGAGATGCCACAACGGGAGGCTACACCTTC. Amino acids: CASTWEGDATTGGYTF.

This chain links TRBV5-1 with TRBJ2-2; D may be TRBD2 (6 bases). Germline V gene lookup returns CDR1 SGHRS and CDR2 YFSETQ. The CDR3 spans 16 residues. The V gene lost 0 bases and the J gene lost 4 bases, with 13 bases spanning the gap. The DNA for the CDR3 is TGCGCCAGCAGCTTGGCCTACGGCGGGGCCACCGGGGAGCTGTTTTTT. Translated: CASSLAYGGATGELFF.

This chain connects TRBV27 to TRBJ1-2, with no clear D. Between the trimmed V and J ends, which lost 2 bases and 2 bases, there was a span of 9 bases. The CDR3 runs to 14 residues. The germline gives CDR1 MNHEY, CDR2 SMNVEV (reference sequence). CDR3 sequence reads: CASSLKERNYGYTF. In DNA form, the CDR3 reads TGTGCCAGCAGTTTAAAAGAACGGAACTATGGCTACACCTTC.

In DNA form, the CDR3 reads TGTGCCAGCTCACCAGGAGGGGGCGTCACTGAAGCTTTCTTT. Amino acid sequence: CASSPGGGVTEAFF. The chain links TRBV18 to TRBJ1-1; TRBD1 aligns across 7 bases. The CDR3 runs 14 residues. CDR1 and CDR2 (germline): KGHSH, LQKENI. V shed 2 bases and J 4 bases; nucleotides not matched to a gene: 4.

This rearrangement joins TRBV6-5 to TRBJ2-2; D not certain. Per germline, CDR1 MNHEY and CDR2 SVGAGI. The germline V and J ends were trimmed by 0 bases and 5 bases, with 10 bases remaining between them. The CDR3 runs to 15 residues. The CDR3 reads CASSYSPHRTGELFF. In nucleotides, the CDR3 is TGTGCCAGCAGTTACTCCCCCCATAGAACCGGGGAGCTGTTTTTT.

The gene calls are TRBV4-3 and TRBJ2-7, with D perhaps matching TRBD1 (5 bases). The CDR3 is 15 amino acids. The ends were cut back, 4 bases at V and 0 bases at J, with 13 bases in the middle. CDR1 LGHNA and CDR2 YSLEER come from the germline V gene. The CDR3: CASSLRTTSSYEQYF. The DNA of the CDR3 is TGCGCCAGCAGCCTTCGGACAACCAGCTCCTACGAGCAGTACTTC.

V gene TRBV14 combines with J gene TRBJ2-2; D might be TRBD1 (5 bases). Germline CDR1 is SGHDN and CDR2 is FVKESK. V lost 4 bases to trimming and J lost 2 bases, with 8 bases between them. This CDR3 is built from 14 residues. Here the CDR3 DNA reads TGTGCCAGCAGCCCAGGGTACAACACCGGGGAGCTGTTTTTT. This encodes CASSPGYNTGELFF.

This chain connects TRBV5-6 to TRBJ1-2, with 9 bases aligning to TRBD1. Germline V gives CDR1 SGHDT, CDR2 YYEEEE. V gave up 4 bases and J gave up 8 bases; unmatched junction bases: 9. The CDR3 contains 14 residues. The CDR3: CASSPGDREEGYTF. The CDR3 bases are TGTGCCAGCAGCCCCGGGGACAGGGAGGAGGGCTACACCTTC.

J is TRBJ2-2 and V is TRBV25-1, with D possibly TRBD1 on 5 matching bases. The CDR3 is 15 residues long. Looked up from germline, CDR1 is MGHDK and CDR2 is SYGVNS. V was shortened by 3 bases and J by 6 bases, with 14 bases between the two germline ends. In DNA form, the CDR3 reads TGTGCCAGCAGTGATTCTCAGGGAATGGCCGGGGAGCTGTTTTTT. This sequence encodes CASSDSQGMAGELFF.

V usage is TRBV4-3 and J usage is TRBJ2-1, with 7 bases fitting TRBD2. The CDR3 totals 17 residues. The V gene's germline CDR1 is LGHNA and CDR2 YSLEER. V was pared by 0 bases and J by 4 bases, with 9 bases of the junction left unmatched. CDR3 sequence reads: CASSQDFPGGSYNEQFF. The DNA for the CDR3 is TGCGCCAGCAGCCAAGATTTCCCGGGGGGTTCGTACAATGAGCAGTTCTTC.

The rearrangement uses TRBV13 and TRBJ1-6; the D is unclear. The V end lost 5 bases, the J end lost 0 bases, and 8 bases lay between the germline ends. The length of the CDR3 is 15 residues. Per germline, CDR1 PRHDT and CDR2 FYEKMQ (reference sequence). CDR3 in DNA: TGTGCCAGCAGCCGACTGAGCTCCTATAATTCACCCCTCCACTTT. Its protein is CASSRLSSYNSPLHF. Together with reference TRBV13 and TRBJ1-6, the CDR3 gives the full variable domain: AAGVIQSPRHLIKEKRETATLKCYPIPRHDTVYWYQQGPGQDPQFLISFYEKMQSDKGSIPDRFSAQQFSDYHSELNMSSLELGDSALYFCASSRLSSYNSPLHFGNGTRLTVT.

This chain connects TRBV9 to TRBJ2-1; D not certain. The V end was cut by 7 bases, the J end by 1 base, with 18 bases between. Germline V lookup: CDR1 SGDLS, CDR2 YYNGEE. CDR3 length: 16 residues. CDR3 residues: CASDSSRSGSYNEQFF. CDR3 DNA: TGTGCCAGCGACTCGTCGCGAAGTGGGTCCTACAATGAGCAGTTCTTC.

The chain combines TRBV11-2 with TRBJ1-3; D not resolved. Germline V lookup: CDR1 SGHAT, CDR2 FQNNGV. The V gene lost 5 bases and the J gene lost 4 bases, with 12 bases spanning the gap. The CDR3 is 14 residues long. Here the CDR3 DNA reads TGTGCCAGCAGCCCGAGGAGGTCGGGAAACACCATATATTTT. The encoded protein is CASSPRRSGNTIYF.

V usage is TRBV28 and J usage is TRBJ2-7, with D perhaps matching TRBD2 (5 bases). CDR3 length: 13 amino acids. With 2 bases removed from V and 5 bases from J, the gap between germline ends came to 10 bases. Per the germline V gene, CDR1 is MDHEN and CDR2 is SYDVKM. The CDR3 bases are TGTGCCAGCAGTTTAGCCGCCGGGAACGAGCAGTACTTC. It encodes CASSLAAGNEQYF.